This T cell receptor beta chain emerged from a study of regulatory T cells in long-lasting Graves disease. The study, taken as a whole, reports: When disease was persistent, TRBV28, TRBJ1-2 and TRBJ2-5 were the favored segments.

Building the TCR beta libraries relied on iRepertoire HTBI primers, and CDR3 regions underwent Arm-PCR. TCRdb re-called the multiplex PCR reads through MiXCR, storing one row per CDR3 protein. The sample holds about 470,000 distinct CDR3 sequences, 20% to 25% seen once. This clonotype appeared many times. Its antigen is not known. Germline CDR1 is MNHNS and CDR2 is SASEGT. The V end lost 4 bases, the J end lost 3 bases, and 10 bases lay between the germline ends. CDR3 length equals 14 residues. Noted time point: persistent/refractory GD, antithyroid drugs over 5 years with positive TRAb. PBMC RNA was the source of the TCR library. Graves' disease diagnosis used American Thyroid Association guidelines.

The chain links TRBV6-1 to TRBJ1-3; D unclear. The source is a female donor with Graves disease. The specimen comprised peripheral blood mononuclear cells (PBMCs), sampled when the disease was refractory, from a patient treated with antithyroid drugs. CDR3: CASSAEGVGNTIYF. CDR3 DNA sequence: TGTGCCAGCAGTGCTGAAGGCGTTGGAAACACCATATATTTT.